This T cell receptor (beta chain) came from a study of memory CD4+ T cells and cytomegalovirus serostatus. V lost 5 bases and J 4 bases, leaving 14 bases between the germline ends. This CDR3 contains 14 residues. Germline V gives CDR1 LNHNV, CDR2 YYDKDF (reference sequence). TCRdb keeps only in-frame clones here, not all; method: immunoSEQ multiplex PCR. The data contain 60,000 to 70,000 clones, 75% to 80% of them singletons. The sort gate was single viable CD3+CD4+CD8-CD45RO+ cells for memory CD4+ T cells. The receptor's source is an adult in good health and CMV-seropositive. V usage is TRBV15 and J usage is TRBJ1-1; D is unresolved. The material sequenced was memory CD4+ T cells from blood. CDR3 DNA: TGTGCCACCAGCCTCGTGGGTGGGAGCACTGAAGCTTTCTTT. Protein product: CATSLVGGSTEAFF.